This TCR beta chain was identified in a study of response to subunit inactivated influenza vaccine. Broader study findings: Authors suggested each seasonal influenza vaccination recruits few new T cells.

CDR1 and CDR2 from the germline V gene are LNHNV and YYDKDF (reference sequence). This CDR3 contains 17 residues. V gave up 2 bases and J gave up 4 bases; unmatched junction bases: 8. Notes on this clonotype: Its matching antigen is unknown.

TCRdb re-called the RT-PCR reads through MiXCR, storing one row per CDR3 protein. The sample contains hundreds of thousands of distinct CDR3 sequences, just over 20% of which appear only once. This receptor was taken from a man aged 45 to 75 who received an inactivated influenza vaccine. Source: PBMCs from blood, taken 21 months after vaccination. The rearrangement uses TRBV15 and TRBJ1-1, with TRBD1 matching over 12 bases. CDR3 sequence: CATSRRDRGRRFTEAFF. CDR3 sequence (DNA): TGTGCCACCAGCAGAAGGGACAGGGGGCGTCGATTCACTGAAGCTTTCTTT.